The 25 T cell receptor beta chains below all came from one sample that was sequenced in a study of PD-1 blockade in classical Hodgkin lymphoma. Sequenced by immunoSEQ multiplex PCR; TCRdb stores in-frame clones only, minus some. This table has tens of thousands of clones, about nine tenths appearing once. Stated time point: cycle 4 day 1 (C4D1), after five to seven weeks of nivolumab. Patients all relapsed after autologous stem cell transplantation, and there was variation in brentuximab vedotin exposure. Sequencing used peripheral blood mononuclear cells (PBMCs), obtained before the fourth cycle of nivolumab. These receptors all stem from a human donor with classical Hodgkin lymphoma.

The chain is built from TRBV7-9 and TRBJ2-5; TRBD2 is a possible D gene (6 bases). Looked up from germline, CDR1 is SEHNR and CDR2 is FQNEAQ (reference sequence). The CDR3 spans 14 residues. Trimming left V 7 bases short and J 5 bases short, with 17 bases between. The CDR3 DNA sequence: TGTGCCAGCACCAACGCGGGGTCTGGGGAGACCCAGTACTTC. Translation gives CASTNAGSGETQYF.

The V call is TRBV6-6, the J call TRBJ2-7; no reliable D call. Trimming removed 10 bases at V and 3 bases at J, with 19 bases between. CDR3 length equals 14 residues. CDR1 and CDR2 (germline): MNHNY, SVGAGI (reference sequence). The CDR3 bases are TGTGCCACCCAAGGTAGGCAGACCCACTACGAGCAGTACTTC. Translation gives CATQGRQTHYEQYF.

This chain joins TRBV6-5 and TRBJ2-5; TRBD1 matches at 7 bases. Trimming took 2 bases from V and 2 from J; bases not matched to a gene: 8. This CDR3 has 16 residues. CDR1 is MNHEY, CDR2 SVGAGI, per germline. The CDR3 sequence is CASSYGDSPTQETQYF. The CDR3 DNA follows: TGTGCCAGCAGTTACGGGGACAGTCCCACTCAAGAGACCCAGTACTTC.

The V call is TRBV27, the J call TRBJ1-5; possible D gene TRBD1, 5 bases. Looked up from germline, CDR1 is MNHEY and CDR2 is SMNVEV (reference sequence). This CDR3 spans 18 amino acids. The V end was cut by 5 bases, the J end by 5 bases, with 25 bases between. Here the CDR3 DNA reads TGTGCCAGCAGTCCACTCGTCAACCGGGACCTCCCCCATCAGCCCCAGCATTTT. Translating gives CASSPLVNRDLPHQPQHF.

This clone has a single count. The V call is TRBV14, the J call TRBJ1-1; 8 bases agree with TRBD1. The CDR3 runs 14 residues. CDR1 is SGHDN, CDR2 FVKESK, per germline. The V gene end was trimmed by 4 bases and the J gene end by 4 bases; junction bases not matched to a gene: 5. For the CDR3, the DNA is TGTGCCAGCAGCCTAGACAGGGGAGGCACTGAAGCTTTCTTT. Translated, it gives CASSLDRGGTEAFF.

V and J are TRBV6-5 and TRBJ2-3, with D tentatively TRBD1 (6 bases). Germline CDR1 is MNHEY and CDR2 is SVGAGI. Deletions cut 0 bases from V and 6 bases from J, with 10 bases between. This CDR3 comprises 14 residues. For the CDR3, the DNA is TGTGCCAGCAGTTACTCCCCAGACAGGGATACGCAGTATTTT. Residues: CASSYSPDRDTQYF.

This clone was counted a single time. The chain links TRBV29-1 to TRBJ1-3; D gene uncertain. Germline V gene lookup returns CDR1 SQVTM and CDR2 ANQGSEA. V dropped 4 bases and J dropped 0 bases, with 10 bases sitting between them. The CDR3 consists of 14 residues. The CDR3 protein is CSVGVAGSGNTIYF. CDR3 DNA sequence: TGCAGCGTTGGCGTCGCCGGCTCTGGAAACACCATATATTTT.

The rearrangement joins TRBV6-6 to TRBJ1-1, with a weak D call TRBD1 (6 bases). The germline CDR1 and CDR2 sequences are MNHNY and SVGAGI (reference sequence). Trimming removed 11 bases from V and 3 bases from J, with 16 bases in between. There are 13 residues in the CDR3. The DNA for the CDR3 is TGTGCCGGAAAGGGACACAAGGACACTGAAGCTTTCTTT. This gives the protein CAGKGHKDTEAFF.

The rearrangement joins TRBV7-2 to TRBJ2-2; 7 bases match TRBD2. The CDR3 totals 16 residues. The germline CDR1 and CDR2 sequences are SGHTA and FQGNSA. Losses at the gene ends were 6 bases for V and 6 bases for J; bases not matched to a gene: 13. CDR3 loop: CASRFLAGDLAGELFF. DNA for the CDR3: TGTGCCAGCAGATTTTTGGCGGGGGACCTGGCCGGGGAGCTGTTTTTT. Combining the CDR3 with reference TRBV7-2 and TRBJ2-2 gives the whole variable domain GAGVSQSPSNKVTEKGKDVELRCDPISGHTALYWYRQSLGQGLEFLIYFQGNSAPDKSGLPSDRFSAERTGGSVSTLTIQRTQQEDSAVYLCASRFLAGDLAGELFFGEGSRLTVL.

The chain uses TRBV4-1 and TRBJ1-1; TRBD1 matches 10 bases. The CDR3 loop spans 16 amino acids. CDR1 is MGHRA and CDR2 is YSYEKL in the germline V gene. V dropped 0 bases and J dropped 3; count of bases not matched to a gene: 4. In DNA, the CDR3 is TGCGCCAGCAGCCAAGAGTTTGGGACAGGGGACACTGAAGCTTTCTTT. This sequence encodes CASSQEFGTGDTEAFF.

V is TRBV27 and J is TRBJ2-3; 9 bases align to TRBD2. Germline V gives CDR1 MNHEY, CDR2 SMNVEV (reference sequence). The CDR3 is 14 amino acids. V trimming: 5 bases; J trimming: 7 bases; junction bases outside the gene matches: 7. This CDR3 is CASSPRGGVNTQYF. The CDR3 nucleotides read TGTGCCAGCAGTCCGCGGGGGGGCGTGAATACGCAGTATTTT.

This chain uses TRBV30 with TRBJ1-1, with unresolved D. Per germline, CDR1 GTSNPN and CDR2 SVGIG (reference sequence). V was pared by 3 bases and J by 7 bases, with 15 bases between. CDR3 length equals 13 residues. This CDR3 is CAWSLDLSGEAFF. CDR3 sequence (DNA): TGTGCCTGGAGCCTGGATTTGAGTGGTGAAGCTTTCTTT. Full variable domain (outside the CDR3, taken from reference TRBV30 and TRBJ1-1): SQTIHQWPATLVQPVGSPLSLECTVEGTSNPNLYWYRQAAGRGLQLLFYSVGIGQISSEVPQNLSASRPQDRQFILSSKKLLLSDSGFYLCAWSLDLSGEAFFGQGTRLTVV.

The gene calls are TRBV5-1 and TRBJ1-6; 7 nucleotides agree with TRBD1. Germline CDR1 reads SGHRS; CDR2 reads YFSETQ. This CDR3 has 14 amino acids. J was trimmed by 8 bases and V by 2 bases; bases with no gene match: 4. As DNA, the CDR3 is TGCGCCAGCAGCTTACCTACAGGGGATTCACCCCTCCACTTT. Translated: CASSLPTGDSPLHF.

The chain recombines TRBV5-1 with TRBJ2-3; 7 bases line up with TRBD1. CDR1 SGHRS and CDR2 YFSETQ come from the germline V gene. The CDR3 spans 16 residues. Trimming took 0 bases from V and 5 from J; bases not matched to a gene: 9. CDR3 nucleotides: TGCGCCAGCAGCTTGGGGGACAGCCTCCTGGGAGATACGCAGTATTTT. Encoded protein: CASSLGDSLLGDTQYF.

This clone was observed a few times. The chain recombines TRBV4-1 with TRBJ2-1, with D unclear. Germline values: CDR1 MGHRA, CDR2 YSYEKL. CDR3 length: 15 amino acids. The V and J ends lost 0 bases and 4 bases respectively, with 10 bases between them. The CDR3 protein is CASSQEGQTYNEQFF. For the CDR3, the DNA is TGCGCCAGCAGCCAAGAGGGTCAGACTTACAATGAGCAGTTCTTC.

The rearrangement links TRBV5-6 to TRBJ2-7; D possibly matches TRBD1 or TRBD2 (5 bases each). This CDR3 region has 14 residues. The germline V gene encodes CDR1 SGHDT and CDR2 YYEEEE. Deletions cut 7 bases from V and 2 bases from J, with 16 bases between. The CDR3: CASSTFRDAYEQYF. CDR3 DNA sequence: TGTGCCAGCTCAACCTTTCGGGACGCCTACGAGCAGTACTTC. Supplemented by reference TRBV5-6 and TRBJ2-7, the full variable domain reads DAGVTQSPTHLIKTRGQQVTLRCSPKSGHDTVSWYQQALGQGPQFIFQYYEEEERQRGNFPDRFSGHQFPNYSSELNVNALLLGDSALYLCASSTFRDAYEQYFGPGTRLTVT.

The chain recombines TRBV7-2 with TRBJ1-4; D is uncertain. This CDR3 comprises 15 residues. Deletions cut 2 bases from V and 4 bases from J, with 11 bases between. The germline V gene has CDR1 SGHTA and CDR2 FQGNSA. CDR3 sequence (DNA): TGTGCCAGCAGCTTACCGACGGACCTTAATGAAAAACTGTTTTTT. Protein sequence: CASSLPTDLNEKLFF.

The J gene is TRBJ1-4, the V gene TRBV4-3, with D unresolved. There are 15 residues in the CDR3. V was shortened by 1 base and J by 0 bases, with 6 bases between the two germline ends. Germline V gene lookup returns CDR1 LGHNA and CDR2 YSLEER. The CDR3 DNA is TGCGCCAGCAGCCAAGTTGCTACAACTAATGAAAAACTGTTTTTT. Amino acid sequence: CASSQVATTNEKLFF.

The rearrangement links TRBV28 to TRBJ1-2; no firm D call. Germline V gene sequence: CDR1 MDHEN, CDR2 SYDVKM. Trimming cost V 5 bases and J 6 bases, with 19 bases left between them. There are 15 residues in the CDR3. The CDR3 loop reads CASSPPSRAEDGYTF. The CDR3 bases are TGTGCCAGCAGTCCCCCATCAAGAGCGGAGGATGGCTACACCTTC.

The chain couples TRBV7-9 to TRBJ2-1; the D gene is possibly TRBD1 (7 bases). Trimming stripped 0 bases from V and 8 bases from J, with 14 bases between. CDR1 is SEHNR and CDR2 is FQNEAQ in the germline V gene (reference sequence). The CDR3 has 15 amino acids. Here the CDR3 DNA reads TGTGCCAGCAGCTTAGCGCAGGGGGAGCGGGATGAGCAGTTCTTC. Translated: CASSLAQGERDEQFF.

The chain carries TRBV19 and TRBJ2-2, with D perhaps being TRBD1 or TRBD2 (5 bases each). The CDR3 consists of 14 residues. CDR1 is LNHDA and CDR2 is SQIVND in the germline V gene (reference sequence). Trimming took off 8 bases at V and 3 bases at J, with 13 bases between the two ends. CDR3 residues: CASCLGPYTGELFF. DNA for the CDR3: TGTGCCAGTTGTCTGGGACCGTACACCGGGGAGCTGTTTTTT. Using reference TRBV19 and TRBJ2-2 for the parts outside the CDR3, the full variable domain is DGGITQSPKYLFRKEGQNVTLSCEQNLNHDAMYWYRQDPGQGLRLIYYSQIVNDFQKGDIAEGYSVSREKKESFPLTVTSAQKNPTAFYLCASCLGPYTGELFFGEGSRLTVL.

This chain links TRBV19 with TRBJ1-6; D not certain. This CDR3 has 13 amino acids. The germline V and J ends were trimmed by 8 bases and 6 bases, with 11 bases remaining between them. The germline CDR1 and CDR2 sequences are LNHDA and SQIVND (reference sequence). The CDR3 nucleotides are TGTGCCAGTCGGACGGACTTTAATTCACCCCTCCACTTT. Translation: CASRTDFNSPLHF.

V and J are TRBV6-1 and TRBJ1-1; weak D call: TRBD1 (5 bases). The germline gives CDR1 MNHNS, CDR2 SASEGT. With 6 bases removed from V and 5 bases from J, the gap between germline ends came to 10 bases. The CDR3 runs to 12 residues. The chain's CDR3 is CASRDGGTEAFF. The CDR3 nucleotides are TGTGCCAGCAGGGACGGGGGGACTGAAGCTTTCTTT.

The sample holds a few counts of this clone. The chain combines TRBV6-5 with TRBJ2-1, with 7 bases matching TRBD1. The germline V gene has CDR1 MNHEY and CDR2 SVGAGI. Trimming took 2 bases from V and 3 from J; bases not matched to a gene: 7. This CDR3 has 16 residues. CDR3 nucleotide sequence: TGTGCCAGCAGTTACACCGCAGGGGGATACTACAATGAGCAGTTCTTC. Its protein is CASSYTAGGYYNEQFF.

This clone was recorded once. V is TRBV5-1 and J is TRBJ2-7; maybe TRBD2 (6 bases). V was cut by 2 bases and J by 1 base, with 10 bases left in between. There are 14 residues in the CDR3. Per germline, CDR1 SGHRS and CDR2 YFSETQ. CDR3 amino acids: CASSFLAASYEQYF. CDR3 nucleotide sequence: TGCGCCAGCAGCTTTTTAGCGGCATCCTACGAGCAGTACTTC.